Below, 23 T cell receptor beta chains from the same sample are listed, as sequenced in a study of CD8 T cells in ankylosing spondylitis. Whole-study results and caveats: Ankylosing spondylitis blood appeared to be characterized by a TCR beta motif of roughly eight highly homologous variants.

MiXCR, applied by TCRdb to the 5' RACE reads, yields one record per CDR3 protein. This sample has over 450,000 distinct CDR3 sequences, with about 12% found just once. Antigens of these TCRs are unknown. The specimen was blood, either unsorted or a sorted T cell fraction (not recorded which). Receptors originate from a male donor with ankylosing spondylitis.

This clonotype came up a few times. The chain recombines TRBV7-9 with TRBJ1-1, with D perhaps TRBD1 (6 bases). V gave up 5 bases and J gave up 4 bases, with 17 bases separating them. Germline lookup yields CDR1 SEHNR and CDR2 FQNEAQ (reference sequence). The CDR3 totals 15 residues. CDR3 loop: CASSPPDSLGTEAFF. The CDR3 region has the DNA TGTGCCAGCAGCCCACCGGACAGCCTGGGCACTGAAGCTTTCTTT.

In its sample, this clonotype was seen a few times. The chain uses TRBV5-1 and TRBJ1-2; the match to TRBD1 covers 7 bases. There are 15 residues in the CDR3. With V trimmed by 4 bases and J by 4 bases, 10 bases remained unmatched. Per germline, CDR1 SGHRS and CDR2 YFSETQ. The CDR3 protein is CASSERGGSGYGYTF. In DNA, the CDR3 is TGCGCCAGCAGCGAACGAGGGGGCTCGGGCTATGGCTACACCTTC.

V is TRBV24-1 and J is TRBJ1-2, with D perhaps matching TRBD1 (5 bases). The CDR3 is made up of 14 amino acids. Trimming took off 0 bases at V and 2 bases at J, with 6 bases between the two ends. Germline CDR1 is KGHDR and CDR2 is SFDVKD. The CDR3, as DNA: TGTGCCACCAGTGATTTGAACAGGAACTATGGCTACACCTTC. Translating it yields CATSDLNRNYGYTF.

This clonotype was found many times. The rearrangement links TRBV10-3 to TRBJ1-1; D uncertain. Trimming shortened V by 5 bases and J by 0 bases, and 10 bases separated the two germline ends. Germline CDR1 reads ENHRY; CDR2 reads SYGVKD. This CDR3 spans 14 amino acids. The CDR3 coding sequence is TGTGCCATCAGTACACAGCTACTGAACACTGAAGCTTTCTTT. Translating it yields CAISTQLLNTEAFF.

This clonotype was seen a few times. This rearrangement joins TRBV14 to TRBJ2-7; D may be TRBD2 (5 bases). The V and J ends lost 1 base and 7 bases respectively, with 8 bases between them. The CDR3 extends over 12 amino acids. Germline loops: CDR1 SGHDN, CDR2 FVKESK. The CDR3 region is CASSQGGLEQYF. The CDR3 DNA is TGTGCCAGCAGCCAAGGAGGGTTGGAGCAGTACTTC.

This chain connects TRBV20-1 to TRBJ2-4; the D call may be TRBD1 or TRBD2 (6 bases each). Germline V gene lookup returns CDR1 DFQATT and CDR2 SNEGSKA (reference sequence). V lost 6 bases and J lost 0, with 12 bases in between. The CDR3 runs to 14 residues. CDR3 nucleotide sequence: TGCAGTGCCCACAGGGAGGTAGCCAAAAACATTCAGTACTTC. It yields the protein CSAHREVAKNIQYF.

This clonotype was recorded a few times. V and J are TRBV6-2 or TRBV6-3 and TRBJ2-2; 10 nucleotides line up with TRBD1. The CDR3 totals 14 residues. Germline loops: CDR1 MNHEY, CDR2 SVGEGT. V lost 6 bases and J lost 7; bases outside the gene matches: 5. CDR3 sequence (DNA): TGTGCCAGCAGGAGGACAGGGGGATACGGGGAGCTGTTTTTT. Protein: CASRRTGGYGELFF.

This clonotype was recorded a few times. The chain employs TRBV7-7 and TRBJ1-5, with D possibly TRBD1 on 5 matching bases. CDR1 and CDR2 (germline): SSHAT, FNYEAQ (reference sequence). V was shortened by 1 base and J by 7 bases, with 8 bases between the two germline ends. The CDR3 runs 13 residues. The CDR3 coding sequence is TGTGCCAGCAGCTTAGGGAAGGGGCAGCCCCAGCATTTT. This gives the protein CASSLGKGQPQHF. Drawing the rest from reference TRBV7-7 and TRBJ1-5, the complete variable domain is GAGVSQSPRYKVTKRGQDVTLRCDPISSHATLYWYQQALGQGPEFLTYFNYEAQPDKSGLPSDRFSAERPEGSISTLTIQRTEQRDSAMYRCASSLGKGQPQHFGDGTRLSIL.

This clonotype was observed many times. It is unclear where the CDR3 begins or ends on the DNA, so no DNA is shown, and the CDR3 is as TCRdb lists it. The chain joins TRBV12-3 or TRBV12-4 to TRBJ2-5; the table gives TRBD1 as D, unverified against the DNA. The CDR3 is 14 amino acids long, termini counted. Here the CDR3 reads CASSSSDRGETQYF.

Ten or more counts support this clonotype. This chain uses TRBV5-5 with TRBJ1-5; D is ambiguous. The CDR3 is made up of 15 amino acids. Germline CDR1 SGHKS, CDR2 YYEKEE (reference sequence). V was clipped by 1 base and J by 4 bases, with 12 bases between them. In nucleotides, the CDR3 is TGTGCCAGCAGCTTGATGGTGTCTGGGAATCAGCCCCAGCATTTT. The encoded protein is CASSLMVSGNQPQHF.

This clonotype appeared many times. This sequence joins TRBV20-1 and TRBJ2-7; 7 nucleotides align to TRBD2. V shed 3 bases and J 9 bases; nucleotides not matched to a gene: 11. The CDR3 runs to 13 residues. Germline CDR1 is DFQATT and CDR2 is SNEGSKA (reference sequence). In DNA form, the CDR3 reads TGCAGTGCTAGGCCCAGCGGGGTCGGAGGGCAGTACTTC. Protein product: CSARPSGVGGQYF.

The J gene is TRBJ2-5, the V gene TRBV14; 9 bases line up with TRBD2. The germline gives CDR1 SGHDN, CDR2 FVKESK. V gave up 1 base and J gave up 4 bases; unmatched junction bases: 13. The CDR3 covers 18 residues. The CDR3 DNA reads TGTGCCAGCAGCCAAGCCCGAAGGGCGGGAGGGTATGGAGAGACCCAGTACTTC. Protein sequence: CASSQARRAGGYGETQYF. Full variable domain (remainder filled in from reference TRBV14 and TRBJ2-5): EAGVTQFPSHSVIEKGQTVTLRCDPISGHDNLYWYRRVMGKEIKFLLHFVKESKQDESGMPNNRFLAERTGGTYSTLKVQPAELEDSGVYFCASSQARRAGGYGETQYFGPGTRLLVL.

The sample holds a few counts of this clonotype. This chain connects TRBV4-2 to TRBJ2-3; D may match TRBD1 or TRBD2 (5 bases each). Germline V gives CDR1 LGHNA, CDR2 YNFKEQ. The CDR3 is 12 amino acids. V lost 3 bases and J lost 5, with 6 bases in between. The DNA for the CDR3 is TGTGCCAGCAGCCAGGGGGTAGATACGCAGTATTTT. This translates into CASSQGVDTQYF.

This clonotype occurred a few times. V usage is TRBV7-8 and J usage is TRBJ2-7, with a weak D call TRBD1 (6 bases). V lost 4 bases and J 6 bases, leaving 13 bases between the germline ends. Germline CDR1 is SGHVS and CDR2 is FQNEAQ. CDR3 length equals 13 residues. This CDR3 reads CASSSGQLREQYV. DNA for the CDR3: TGTGCCAGCAGCTCCGGACAGCTGCGCGAGCAGTACGTC.

The CDR3 DNA follows: TGCAGTGCTAGTCAGCGACTTGGGTACAATGAGCAGTTCTTC. This encodes CSASQRLGYNEQFF. The chain combines TRBV20-1 with TRBJ2-1; the D is unclear. The V gene's germline CDR1 is DFQATT and CDR2 SNEGSKA (reference sequence). Trimming removed 3 bases from V and 4 bases from J, with 13 bases in between. The CDR3 has 14 amino acids.

The chain is built from TRBV24-1 and TRBJ2-1; maybe TRBD1 (5 bases). The CDR3 has 14 residues. Germline loops: CDR1 KGHDR, CDR2 SFDVKD. The V end lost 2 bases, the J end lost 9 bases, and 13 bases lay between the germline ends. The CDR3 sequence is CATSDSFSDSEQFF. The CDR3 coding sequence is TGTGCCACCAGTGATTCATTCAGCGACAGTGAGCAGTTCTTC.

This clonotype was seen more than once but under ten times. The V call is TRBV4-2, the J call TRBJ2-1, with TRBD2 identical over 7 bases. The V segment lost 4 bases and the J segment 8 bases; nucleotides outside the gene matches: 11. The germline V gene encodes CDR1 LGHNA and CDR2 YNFKEQ. The CDR3 contains 15 residues. DNA for the CDR3: TGTGCCAGCAGCCTTATATCGCCCAGCGGGGATGAGCAGTTCTTC. This encodes CASSLISPSGDEQFF.

The chain uses TRBV9 and TRBJ2-1; D call uncertain. V lost 0 bases to trimming and J lost 12 bases, with 13 bases between them. This CDR3 comprises 13 residues. In germline, CDR1 is SGDLS, CDR2 YYNGEE. In DNA form, the CDR3 reads TGTGCCAGCAGCGTAGTTCCGTCTGCATGGCAGTTCTTC. Protein: CASSVVPSAWQFF.

The chain recombines TRBV7-9 with TRBJ1-1, with D uncertain. The germline V gene has CDR1 SEHNR and CDR2 FQNEAQ (reference sequence). Deletions cut 1 base from V and 7 bases from J, with 16 bases between. The CDR3 sequence is 15 residues long. Here the CDR3 DNA reads TGTGCCAGCAGCTTAGGGACCCCGGATCTGAGTGAAGCTTTCTTT. Translated, it gives CASSLGTPDLSEAFF.

In its sample, this clonotype was seen once. The chain combines TRBV11-3 with TRBJ2-1; tentatively, D is TRBD1 (6 bases). CDR1 SGHNT and CDR2 YENEEA come from the germline V gene. CDR3 length equals 13 residues. V shed 5 bases and J shed 8 bases, with 13 bases lying between them. The CDR3 DNA follows: TGTGCCAGCAGCCAACGACAGGTCCATGAGCAGTTCTTC. This translates into CASSQRQVHEQFF.

The chain links TRBV11-2 to TRBJ1-1, with a tentative D call TRBD1 (6 bases). Trimming cost V 3 bases and J 4 bases, with 12 bases left between them. There are 14 residues in the CDR3. CDR1 and CDR2 (germline): SGHAT, FQNNGV. The CDR3 region has the DNA TGTGCCAGCAGCTTCCAGGGGCCGGGCACTGAAGCTTTCTTT. It translates to CASSFQGPGTEAFF.

CDR3 sequence: CAMSTSGTRGETQYF. CDR3 bases: TGTGCCATGTCGACTAGCGGGACCCGTGGAGAGACCCAGTACTTC. V is TRBV10-3 and J is TRBJ2-5; 11 bases map to TRBD2. The CDR3 has 15 amino acids. Germline lookup yields CDR1 ENHRY and CDR2 SYGVKD. V gave up 9 bases and J gave up 4 bases; unmatched junction bases: 10.

This clonotype was detected a few times. The gene calls are TRBV6-2 or TRBV6-3 and TRBJ2-7; D tentatively fits TRBD1 or TRBD2 (6 bases each). The V and J ends lost 4 bases and 5 bases respectively, with 18 bases between them. The CDR3 has 15 residues. Germline values: CDR1 MNHEY, CDR2 SVGEGT. CDR3: CASSSTGTGGHEQYF. In nucleotides, the CDR3 is TGTGCCAGCAGTTCCACCGGGACTGGGGGCCACGAGCAGTACTTC.